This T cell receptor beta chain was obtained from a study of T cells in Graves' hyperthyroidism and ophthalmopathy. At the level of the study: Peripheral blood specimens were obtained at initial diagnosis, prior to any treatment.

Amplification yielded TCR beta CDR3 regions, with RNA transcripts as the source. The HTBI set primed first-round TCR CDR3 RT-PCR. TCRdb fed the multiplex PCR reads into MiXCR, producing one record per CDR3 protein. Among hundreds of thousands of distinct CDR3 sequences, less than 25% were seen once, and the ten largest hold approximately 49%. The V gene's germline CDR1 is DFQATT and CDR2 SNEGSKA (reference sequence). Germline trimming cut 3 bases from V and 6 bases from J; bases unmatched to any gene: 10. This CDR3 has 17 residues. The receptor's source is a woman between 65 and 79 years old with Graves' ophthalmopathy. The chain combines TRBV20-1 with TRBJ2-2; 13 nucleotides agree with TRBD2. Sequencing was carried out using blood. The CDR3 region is CSASLGTSGIGAGELFF. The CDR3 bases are TGCAGTGCTAGTCTAGGGACTAGCGGGATCGGGGCCGGGGAGCTGTTTTTT.